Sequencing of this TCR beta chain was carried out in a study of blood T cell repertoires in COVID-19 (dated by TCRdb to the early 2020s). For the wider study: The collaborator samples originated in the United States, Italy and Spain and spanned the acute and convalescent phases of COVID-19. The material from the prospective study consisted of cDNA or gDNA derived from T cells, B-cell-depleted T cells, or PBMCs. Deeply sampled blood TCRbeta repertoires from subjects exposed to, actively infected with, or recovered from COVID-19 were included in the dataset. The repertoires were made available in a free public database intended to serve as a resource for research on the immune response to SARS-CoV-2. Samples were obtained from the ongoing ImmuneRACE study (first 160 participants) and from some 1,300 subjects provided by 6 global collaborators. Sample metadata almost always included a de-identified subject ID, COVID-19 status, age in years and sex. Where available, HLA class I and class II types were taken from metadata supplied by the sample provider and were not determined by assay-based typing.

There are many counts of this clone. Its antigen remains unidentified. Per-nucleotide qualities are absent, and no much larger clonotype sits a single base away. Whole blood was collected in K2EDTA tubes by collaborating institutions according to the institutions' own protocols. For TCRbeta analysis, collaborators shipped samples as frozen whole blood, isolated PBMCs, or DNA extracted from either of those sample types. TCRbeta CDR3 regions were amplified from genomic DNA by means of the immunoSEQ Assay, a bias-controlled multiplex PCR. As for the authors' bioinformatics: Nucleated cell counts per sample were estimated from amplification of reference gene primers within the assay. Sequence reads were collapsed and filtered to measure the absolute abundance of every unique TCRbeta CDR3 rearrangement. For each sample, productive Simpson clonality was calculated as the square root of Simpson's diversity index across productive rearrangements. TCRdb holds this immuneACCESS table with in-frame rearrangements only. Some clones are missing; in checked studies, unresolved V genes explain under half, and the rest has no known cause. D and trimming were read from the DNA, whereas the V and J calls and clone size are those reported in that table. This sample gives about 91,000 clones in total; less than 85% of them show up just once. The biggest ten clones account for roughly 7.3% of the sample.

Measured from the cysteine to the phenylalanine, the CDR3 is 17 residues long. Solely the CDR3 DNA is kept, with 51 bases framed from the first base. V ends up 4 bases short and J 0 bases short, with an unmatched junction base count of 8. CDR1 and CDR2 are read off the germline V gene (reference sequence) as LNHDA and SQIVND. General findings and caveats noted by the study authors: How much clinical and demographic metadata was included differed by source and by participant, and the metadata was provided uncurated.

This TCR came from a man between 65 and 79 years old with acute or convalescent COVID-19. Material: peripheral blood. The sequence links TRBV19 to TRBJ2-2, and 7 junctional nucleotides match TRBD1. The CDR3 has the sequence CASSTGQRNANTGELFF. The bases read TGTGCCAGTAGTACGGGACAGCGGAACGCGAACACCGGGGAGCTGTTTTTT.